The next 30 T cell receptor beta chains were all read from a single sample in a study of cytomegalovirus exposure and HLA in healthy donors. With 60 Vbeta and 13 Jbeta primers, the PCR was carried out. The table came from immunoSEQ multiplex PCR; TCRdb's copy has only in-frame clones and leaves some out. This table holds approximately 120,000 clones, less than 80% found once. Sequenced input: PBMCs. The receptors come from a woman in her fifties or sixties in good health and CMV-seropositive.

CDR3 region: CASSQDQGAAADTQYF. The CDR3 DNA is TGTGCCAGCAGCCAAGATCAGGGGGCCGCGGCAGATACGCAGTATTTT. The V call is TRBV4-2, the J call TRBJ2-3, with 8 bases aligning to TRBD1. The trim removed 0 bases at V and 4 bases at J, leaving 6 bases unmatched. Germline V CDR1 and CDR2: LGHNA, YNFKEQ. CDR3 length: 16 amino acids.

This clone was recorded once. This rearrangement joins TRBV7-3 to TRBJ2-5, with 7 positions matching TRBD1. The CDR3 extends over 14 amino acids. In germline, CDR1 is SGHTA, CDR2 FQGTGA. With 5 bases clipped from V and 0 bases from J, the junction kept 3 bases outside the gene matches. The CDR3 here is CASSRDRYQETQYF. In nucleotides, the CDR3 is TGTGCCAGCAGCCGGGACAGATACCAAGAGACCCAGTACTTC.

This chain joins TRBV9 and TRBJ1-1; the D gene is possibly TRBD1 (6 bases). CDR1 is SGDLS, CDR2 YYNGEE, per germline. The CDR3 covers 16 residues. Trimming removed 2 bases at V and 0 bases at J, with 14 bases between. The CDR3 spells CASSVAPDSLNTEAFF. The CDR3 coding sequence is TGTGCCAGCAGCGTGGCTCCGGACAGTTTGAACACTGAAGCTTTCTTT.

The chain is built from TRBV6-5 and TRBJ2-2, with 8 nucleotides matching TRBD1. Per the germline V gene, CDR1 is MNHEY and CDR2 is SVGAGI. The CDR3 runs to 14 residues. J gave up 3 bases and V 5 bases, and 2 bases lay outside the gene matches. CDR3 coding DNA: TGTGCCAGCAGTCGACAGGGGTACACCGGGGAGCTGTTTTTT. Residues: CASSRQGYTGELFF.

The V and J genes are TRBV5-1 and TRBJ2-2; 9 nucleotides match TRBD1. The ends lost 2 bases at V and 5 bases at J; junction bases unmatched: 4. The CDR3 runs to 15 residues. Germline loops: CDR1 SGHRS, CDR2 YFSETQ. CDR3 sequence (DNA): TGCGCCAGCAGCTTCAGGACAGGGGTTACCGGGGAGCTGTTTTTT. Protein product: CASSFRTGVTGELFF.

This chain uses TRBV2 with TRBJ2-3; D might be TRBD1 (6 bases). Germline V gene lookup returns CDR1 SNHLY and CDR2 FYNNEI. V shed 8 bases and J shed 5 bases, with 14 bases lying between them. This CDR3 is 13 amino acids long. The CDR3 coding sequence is TGTGCCAGCTTCGCAGGGGCAGGAGATACGCAGTATTTT. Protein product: CASFAGAGDTQYF.

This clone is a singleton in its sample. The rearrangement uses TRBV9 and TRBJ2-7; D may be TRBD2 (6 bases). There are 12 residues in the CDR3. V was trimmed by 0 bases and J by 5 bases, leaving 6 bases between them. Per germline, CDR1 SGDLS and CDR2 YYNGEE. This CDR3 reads CASSVGGDEQYF. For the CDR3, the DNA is TGTGCCAGCAGCGTAGGCGGGGACGAGCAGTACTTC.

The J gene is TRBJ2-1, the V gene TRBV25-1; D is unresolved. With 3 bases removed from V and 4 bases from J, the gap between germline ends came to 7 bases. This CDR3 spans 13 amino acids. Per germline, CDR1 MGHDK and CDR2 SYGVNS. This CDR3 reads CASSDSTYNEQFF. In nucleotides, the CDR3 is TGTGCCAGCAGTGACTCGACTTACAATGAGCAGTTCTTC.

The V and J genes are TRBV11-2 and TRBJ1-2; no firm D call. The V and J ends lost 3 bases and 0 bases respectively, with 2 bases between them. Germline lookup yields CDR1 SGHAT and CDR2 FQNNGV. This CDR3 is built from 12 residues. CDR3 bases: TGTGCCAGCAGCTTCACTAACTATGGCTACACCTTC. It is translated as CASSFTNYGYTF. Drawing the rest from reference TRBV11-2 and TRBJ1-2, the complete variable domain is EAGVAQSPRYKIIEKRQSVAFWCNPISGHATLYWYQQILGQGPKLLIQFQNNGVVDDSQLPKDRFSAERLKGVDSTLKIQPAKLEDSAVYLCASSFTNYGYTFGSGTRLTVV.

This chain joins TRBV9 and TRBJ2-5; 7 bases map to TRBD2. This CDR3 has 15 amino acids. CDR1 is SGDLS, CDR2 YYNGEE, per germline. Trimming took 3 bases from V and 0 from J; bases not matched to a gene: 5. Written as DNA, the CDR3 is TGTGCCAGCAGCGACCCGGGAGGATACCAAGAGACCCAGTACTTC. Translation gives CASSDPGGYQETQYF. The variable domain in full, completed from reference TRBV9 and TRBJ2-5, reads DSGVTQTPKHLITATGQRVTLRCSPRSGDLSVYWYQQSLDQGLQFLIQYYNGEERAKGNILERFSAQQFPDLHSELNLSSLELGDSALYFCASSDPGGYQETQYFGPGTRLLVL.

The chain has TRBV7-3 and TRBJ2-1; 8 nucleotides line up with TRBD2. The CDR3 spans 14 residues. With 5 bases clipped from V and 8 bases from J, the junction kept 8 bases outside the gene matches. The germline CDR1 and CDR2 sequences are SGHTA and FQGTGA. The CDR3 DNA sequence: TGTGCCAGCAGCCCGAGCGGGGGAAGGGATGAGCAGTTCTTC. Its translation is CASSPSGGRDEQFF.

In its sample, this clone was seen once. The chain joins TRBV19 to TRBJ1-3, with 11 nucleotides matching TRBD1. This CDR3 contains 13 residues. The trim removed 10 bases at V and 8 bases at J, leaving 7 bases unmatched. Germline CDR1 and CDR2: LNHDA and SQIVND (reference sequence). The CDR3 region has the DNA TGTGCCACTCTCCGGGACAGGGGGGACACCATATATTTT. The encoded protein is CATLRDRGDTIYF.

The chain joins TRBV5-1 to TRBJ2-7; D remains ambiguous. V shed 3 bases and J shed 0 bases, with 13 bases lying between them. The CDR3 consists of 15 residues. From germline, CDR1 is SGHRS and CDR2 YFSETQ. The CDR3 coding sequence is TGCGCCAGCAGCTGGAGCAGCTATGGCTCCTACGAGCAGTACTTC. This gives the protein CASSWSSYGSYEQYF.

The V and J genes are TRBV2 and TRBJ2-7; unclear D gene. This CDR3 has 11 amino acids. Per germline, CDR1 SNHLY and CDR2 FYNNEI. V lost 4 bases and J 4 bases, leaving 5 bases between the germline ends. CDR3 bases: TGTGCCAGCAGTGTGTCTTACGAGCAGTACTTC. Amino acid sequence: CASSVSYEQYF. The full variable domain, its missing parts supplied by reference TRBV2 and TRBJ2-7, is EPEVTQTPSHQVTQMGQEVILRCVPISNHLYFYWYRQILGQKVEFLVSFYNNEISEKSEIFDDQFSVERPDGSNFTLKIRSTKLEDSAMYFCASSVSYEQYFGPGTRLTVT.

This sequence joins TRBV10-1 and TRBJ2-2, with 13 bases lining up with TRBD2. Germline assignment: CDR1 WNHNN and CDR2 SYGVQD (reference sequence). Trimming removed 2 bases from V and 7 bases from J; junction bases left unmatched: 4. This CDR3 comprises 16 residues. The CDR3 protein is CASSEPTSGGNGELFF. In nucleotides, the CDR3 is TGCGCCAGCAGTGAGCCGACTAGCGGGGGGAACGGGGAGCTGTTTTTT.

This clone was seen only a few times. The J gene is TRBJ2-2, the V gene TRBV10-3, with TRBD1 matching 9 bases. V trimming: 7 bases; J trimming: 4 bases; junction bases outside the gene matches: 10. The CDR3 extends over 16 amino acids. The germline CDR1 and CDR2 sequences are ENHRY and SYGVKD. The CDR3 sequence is CAIKLSGQGFTGELFF. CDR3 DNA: TGTGCCATCAAACTCTCGGGACAGGGTTTCACCGGGGAGCTGTTTTTT.

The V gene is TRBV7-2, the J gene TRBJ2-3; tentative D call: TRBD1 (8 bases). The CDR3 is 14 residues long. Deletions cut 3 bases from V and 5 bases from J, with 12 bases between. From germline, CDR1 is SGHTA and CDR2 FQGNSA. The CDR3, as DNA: TGTGCCAGCAGCTTTAACAGGGGGGGAGATACGCAGTATTTT. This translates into CASSFNRGGDTQYF.

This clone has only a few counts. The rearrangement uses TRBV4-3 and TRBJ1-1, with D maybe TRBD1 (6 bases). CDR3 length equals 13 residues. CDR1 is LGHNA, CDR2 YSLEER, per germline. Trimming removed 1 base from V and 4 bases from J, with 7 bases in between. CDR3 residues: CASSQGQATEAFF. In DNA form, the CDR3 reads TGCGCCAGCAGCCAAGGACAGGCCACTGAAGCTTTCTTT.

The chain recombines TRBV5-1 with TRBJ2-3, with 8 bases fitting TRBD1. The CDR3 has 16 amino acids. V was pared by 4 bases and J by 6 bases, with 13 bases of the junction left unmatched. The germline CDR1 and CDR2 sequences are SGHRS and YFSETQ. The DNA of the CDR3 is TGCGCCAGCAGCCCCGGGGCAGGGGGCTTCTCGGATACGCAGTATTTT. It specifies CASSPGAGGFSDTQYF.

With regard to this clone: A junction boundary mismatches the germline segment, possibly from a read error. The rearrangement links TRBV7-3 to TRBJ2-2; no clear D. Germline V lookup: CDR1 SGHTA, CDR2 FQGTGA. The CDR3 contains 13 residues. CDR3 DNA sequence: TGTGCCAGCAGCCTAACGGCCACCGGGGAGCTGTTTTTT. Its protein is CASSLTATGELFF.

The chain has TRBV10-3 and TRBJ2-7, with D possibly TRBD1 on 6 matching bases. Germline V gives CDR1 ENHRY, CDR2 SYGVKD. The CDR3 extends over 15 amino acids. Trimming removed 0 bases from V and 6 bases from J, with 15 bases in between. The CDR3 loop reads CAISESGASNAEQYF. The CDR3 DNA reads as TGTGCCATCAGTGAGTCGGGGGCCTCCAACGCCGAGCAGTACTTC.

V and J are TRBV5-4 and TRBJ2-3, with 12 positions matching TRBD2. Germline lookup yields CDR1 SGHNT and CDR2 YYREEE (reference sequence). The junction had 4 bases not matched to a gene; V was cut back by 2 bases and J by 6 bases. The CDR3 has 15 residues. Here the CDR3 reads CASSFTSGGLDTQYF. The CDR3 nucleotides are TGTGCCAGCAGCTTCACTAGCGGGGGGCTCGATACGCAGTATTTT.

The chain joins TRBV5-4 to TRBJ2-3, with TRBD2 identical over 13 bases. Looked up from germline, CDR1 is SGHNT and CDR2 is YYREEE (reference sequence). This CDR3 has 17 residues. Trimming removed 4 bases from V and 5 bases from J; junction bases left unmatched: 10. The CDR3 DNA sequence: TGTGCCAGCAGCGAGGGGACTAGCGGGACACTTCAAGATACGCAGTATTTT. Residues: CASSEGTSGTLQDTQYF. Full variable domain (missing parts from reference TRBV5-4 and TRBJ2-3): ETGVTQSPTHLIKTRGQQVTLRCSSQSGHNTVSWYQQALGQGPQFIFQYYREEENGRGNFPPRFSGLQFPNYSSELNVNALELDDSALYLCASSEGTSGTLQDTQYFGPGTRLTVL.

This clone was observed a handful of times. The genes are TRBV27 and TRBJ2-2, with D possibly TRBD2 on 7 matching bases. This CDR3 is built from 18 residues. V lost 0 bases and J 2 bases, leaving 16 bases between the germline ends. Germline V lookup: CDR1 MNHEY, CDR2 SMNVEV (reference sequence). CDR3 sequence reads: CASSLSPGDYLNTGELFF. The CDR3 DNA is TGTGCCAGCAGTTTATCGCCAGGGGACTACCTTAACACCGGGGAGCTGTTTTTT.

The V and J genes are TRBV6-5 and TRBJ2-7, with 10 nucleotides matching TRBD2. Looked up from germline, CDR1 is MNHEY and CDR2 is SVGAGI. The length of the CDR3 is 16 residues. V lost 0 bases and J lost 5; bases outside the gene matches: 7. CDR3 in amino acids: CASSYSSLAGAHEQYF. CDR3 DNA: TGTGCCAGCAGTTACTCGTCCCTAGCGGGGGCCCACGAGCAGTACTTC.

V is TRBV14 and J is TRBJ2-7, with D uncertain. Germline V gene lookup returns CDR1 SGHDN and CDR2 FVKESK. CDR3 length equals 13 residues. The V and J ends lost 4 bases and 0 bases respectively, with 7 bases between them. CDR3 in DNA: TGTGCCAGCAGCCTTCTGAGCTCCTACGAGCAGTACTTC. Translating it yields CASSLLSSYEQYF.

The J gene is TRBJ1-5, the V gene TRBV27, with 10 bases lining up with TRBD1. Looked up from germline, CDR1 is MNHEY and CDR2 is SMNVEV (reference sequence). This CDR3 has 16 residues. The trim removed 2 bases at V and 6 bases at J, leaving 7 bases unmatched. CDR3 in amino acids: CASSLRGGDRGQPQHF. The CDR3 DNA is TGTGCCAGCAGTTTAAGGGGGGGGGACAGGGGTCAGCCCCAGCATTTT.

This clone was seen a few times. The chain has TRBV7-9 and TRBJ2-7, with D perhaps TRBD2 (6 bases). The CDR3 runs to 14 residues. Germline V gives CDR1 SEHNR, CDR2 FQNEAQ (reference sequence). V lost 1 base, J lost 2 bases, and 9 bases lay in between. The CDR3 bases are TGTGCCAGCAGCTTAGGGACTACACCCTACGAGCAGTACTTC. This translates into CASSLGTTPYEQYF.

The CDR3 is CASSQDRLLFYEQYF. In DNA, the CDR3 is TGCGCCAGCAGCCAAGATAGACTTCTCTTCTACGAGCAGTACTTC. This chain joins TRBV4-3 and TRBJ2-7; no clear D. CDR1 is LGHNA and CDR2 is YSLEER in the germline V gene. The CDR3 totals 15 residues. Trimming left V 0 bases short and J 3 bases short, with 12 bases between.

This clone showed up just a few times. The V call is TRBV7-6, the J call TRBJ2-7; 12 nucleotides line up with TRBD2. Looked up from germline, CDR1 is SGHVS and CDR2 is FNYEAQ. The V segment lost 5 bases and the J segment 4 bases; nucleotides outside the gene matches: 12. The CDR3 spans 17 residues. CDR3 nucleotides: TGTGCCAGCAGCCCGGGTCTAGCGGGAGGGCCTCCATACGAGCAGTACTTC. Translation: CASSPGLAGGPPYEQYF.